One sample yielded the 2 T cell receptor beta chains listed below, sequenced in a study of cytomegalovirus exposure and HLA in healthy donors. Primers included in the PCR were 60 Vbeta and 13 Jbeta primers. Sequencing used immunoSEQ multiplex PCR; TCRdb keeps in-frame clones, though not all of them. Seen here are some 100,000 clones, under 80% observed once, and the top ten hold 7% to 9%. The sequenced sample consisted of PBMCs. Every receptor here comes from a woman aged 50 to 65 in good health and CMV-seropositive.

J is TRBJ2-7 and V is TRBV7-2; D may be TRBD2 (5 bases). Looked up from germline, CDR1 is SGHTA and CDR2 is FQGNSA. V was clipped by 0 bases and J by 0 bases, with 9 bases between them. The CDR3 has 15 residues. The CDR3 sequence: CASSLASVNSYEQYF. The CDR3 nucleotides read TGTGCCAGCAGCTTAGCTAGCGTTAACTCCTACGAGCAGTACTTC.

This clone appeared a few times. The chain is built from TRBV25-1 and TRBJ2-7; D is unclear. Trimming shortened V by 2 bases and J by 3 bases, and 11 bases separated the two germline ends. This CDR3 region has 14 residues. Germline CDR1 reads MGHDK; CDR2 reads SYGVNS. CDR3 DNA: TGTGCCAGCAGTGAAAGGTACAGAGACTACGAGCAGTACTTC. Protein sequence: CASSERYRDYEQYF.